The rows below give T cell receptor beta chains drawn from one sample of a study of cytomegalovirus exposure and HLA in healthy donors. The protocol was immunoSEQ multiplex PCR, while the TCRdb copy is restricted to in-frame clones and leaves out a portion. The sample comprises 140,000 or so clones, approximately 80% of which are singletons, and approximately 4.1% rests with the top ten. Material: PBMCs. The source of these receptors is a man aged 35 to 55 in good health and CMV-seronegative. Each CDR3 is given with its conserved first and last residue. A D gene is named only where the DNA matches it firmly. Rows give clone size only sometimes, using once, few, many, or a class for an expanded clone.

cdr3_length d_call j_call v_call clone_size cdr3_aa cdr3_nt
15 TRBD1 TRBJ1-1 TRBV6-6 . CASSAAGQGGTEAFF TGTGCCAGCAGTGCGGCGGGACAGGGGGGCACTGAAGCTTTCTTT
15 . TRBJ2-7 TRBV5-6 . CASSLPGINSYEQYF TGTGCCAGCAGCCTCCCGGGGATAAACTCCTACGAGCAGTACTTC
15 . TRBJ2-3 TRBV9 . CASSVGGALTDTQYF TGTGCCAGCAGCGTAGGCGGGGCCCTAACAGATACGCAGTATTTT
12 . TRBJ1-1 TRBV29-1 few CSAKGVNTEAFF TGCAGCGCCAAAGGGGTTAACACTGAAGCTTTCTTT
11 . TRBJ1-1 TRBV30 . CAWSSDTEAFF TGTGCCTGGAGTAGCGACACTGAAGCTTTCTTT
17 . TRBJ2-2 TRBV18 . CASSPLGQRGSTGELFF TGTGCCAGCTCACCATTGGGACAACGCGGTTCCACCGGGGAGCTGTTTTTT
16 . TRBJ1-5 TRBV4-1 . CASSQVYPGSDQPQHF TGCGCCAGCAGCCAAGTATATCCAGGGTCGGATCAGCCCCAGCATTTT
15 TRBD1 TRBJ1-1 TRBV10-3 . CAISGTVRGGTEAFF TGTGCCATCAGCGGGACAGTTCGAGGGGGCACTGAAGCTTTCTTT
13 . TRBJ2-2 TRBV6-1 . CASRSGVTGELFF TGTGCCAGCAGGTCAGGGGTTACCGGGGAGCTGTTTTTT
17 . TRBJ1-5 TRBV18 . CASSPYDQRTDNSPQHF TGTGCCAGCTCCCCTTACGATCAGCGGACAGACAATTCCCCACAGCATTTT
14 . TRBJ2-7 TRBV7-6 . CASSFGTSSYEQYF TGTGCCAGCAGCTTTGGGACATCTTCCTACGAGCAGTACTTC
15 TRBD2 TRBJ2-3 TRBV5-1 . CASSAGLAGTDTQYF TGCGCCAGCAGCGCGGGACTAGCTGGCACAGATACGCAGTATTTT
12 . TRBJ1-2 TRBV28 . CANFRLNYGYTF TGTGCCAACTTCAGGCTTAACTATGGCTACACCTTC
13 TRBD1 TRBJ2-7 TRBV27 . CASSQDRGGEQYF TGTGCCAGCAGTCAGGACAGGGGAGGCGAGCAGTACTTC
16 TRBD1 TRBJ1-4 TRBV7-8 once CASSSSRDRAGEKLFF TGTGCCAGCAGCTCGTCCCGGGACAGGGCCGGGGAAAAACTGTTTTTT
13 TRBD2 TRBJ2-3 TRBV29-1 . CSDSGGGTDTQYF TGCAGCGATAGCGGGGGGGGAACAGATACGCAGTATTTT
14 . TRBJ1-5 TRBV30 . CAWSSLVLGGPQHF TGTGCCTGGAGCTCATTAGTCTTGGGGGGGCCCCAGCATTTT
15 . TRBJ2-2 TRBV9 few CASSVRAGGPGELFF TGTGCCAGCAGCGTACGGGCAGGCGGGCCCGGGGAGCTGTTTTTT
15 TRBD2 TRBJ2-1 TRBV4-2 . CASSLTLAGYNEQFF TGTGCCAGCAGCCTCACACTAGCGGGGTACAATGAGCAGTTCTTC
15 . TRBJ1-5 TRBV19 . CASIPGTGGNQPQHF TGTGCCAGTATCCCGGGGACTGGGGGGAATCAGCCCCAGCATTTT
14 . TRBJ1-4 TRBV5-1 . CASSLWGGGEKLFF TGCGCCAGCAGCTTGTGGGGGGGCGGAGAAAAACTGTTTTTT
16 TRBD1 TRBJ1-3 TRBV6-5 . CASSSGTGNSGNTIYF TGTGCCAGCAGTTCCGGGACAGGAAACTCTGGAAACACCATATATTTT
14 . TRBJ1-1 TRBV11-3 few CASSSDSKNTEAFF TGTGCCAGCAGTTCAGACAGTAAGAACACTGAAGCTTTCTTT
15 TRBD2 TRBJ2-1 TRBV7-8 . CASVTVGLGEYEQFF TGTGCCAGCGTTACCGTAGGACTAGGGGAATATGAGCAGTTCTTC
15 TRBD1 TRBJ2-7 TRBV5-6 few CASSTQTGSSYEQYF TGTGCCAGCAGCACCCAGACAGGGAGCTCCTACGAGCAGTACTTC
16 TRBD1 TRBJ1-4 TRBV7-2 few CASSFTRGPTNEKLFF TGTGCCAGCAGCTTCACCAGGGGGCCAACTAATGAAAAACTGTTTTTT
16 TRBD1 TRBJ1-2 TRBV11-2 once CASSLADRGVNYGYTF TGTGCCAGCAGCTTGGCTGACAGGGGAGTTAACTATGGCTACACCTTC
15 TRBD2 TRBJ2-2 TRBV7-2 . CASSPRTSGVGELFF TGTGCCAGCAGCCCCCGGACTAGCGGGGTTGGGGAGCTGTTTTTT
13 . TRBJ1-1 TRBV6-4 few CASSVGLNTEAFF TGTGCCAGCAGCGTCGGGTTAAACACTGAAGCTTTCTTT
16 . TRBJ2-2 TRBV14 . CASSREISAPPGELFF TGTGCCAGCAGCCGAGAGATTAGTGCCCCACCCGGGGAGCTGTTTTTT
15 . TRBJ1-3 TRBV5-1 . CASSLAGPGGNTIYF TGCGCCAGCAGCTTGGCCGGCCCGGGGGGAAACACCATATATTTT
15 . TRBJ2-2 TRBV5-1 . CASSLVRTNTGELFF TGCGCCAGCAGCTTAGTGAGAACGAACACCGGGGAGCTGTTTTTT
15 . TRBJ1-6 TRBV4-3 . CASSQDPTGDSPLHF TGCGCCAGCAGCCAAGATCCGACAGGTGATTCACCCCTCCACTTT
15 . TRBJ2-7 TRBV6-1 . CASSKGETGPYVQYF TGTGCCAGCAGTAAGGGGGAGACAGGACCCTACGTGCAGTACTTC
15 . TRBJ2-3 TRBV5-1 . CASSLGGHLTDTQYF TGCGCCAGCAGCTTGGGGGGACACCTCACAGATACGCAGTATTTT
17 . TRBJ2-1 TRBV5-4 . CASSPGAAGALYNEQFF TGTGCCAGCAGCCCCGGAGCGGCAGGGGCACTGTACAATGAGCAGTTCTTC
16 TRBD2 TRBJ2-5 TRBV5-1 . CASSFGGGGTEETQYF TGCGCCAGCAGCTTCGGCGGGGGGGGGACTGAGGAGACCCAGTACTTC
15 TRBD2 TRBJ2-7 TRBV7-3 once CASSDPSSSGGEQYF TGTGCCAGCAGCGACCCCTCCAGCAGCGGGGGGGAGCAGTACTTC
14 . TRBJ1-5 TRBV5-1 . CASSPGGLDQPQHF TGCGCCAGCAGCCCGGGGGGGCTAGATCAGCCCCAGCATTTT
13 TRBD1 TRBJ2-7 TRBV6-5 . CASSYSDRDEQYF TGTGCCAGCAGTTACTCCGACAGGGACGAGCAGTACTTC
15 TRBD1 TRBJ1-2 TRBV6-1 once CASSEDLGTGYGYTF TGTGCCAGCAGTGAAGATCTCGGGACAGGGTATGGCTACACCTTC
15 . TRBJ1-1 TRBV6-5 . CASRSPTGRVTEAFF TGTGCCAGCAGATCTCCTACAGGAAGGGTCACTGAAGCTTTCTTT
13 . TRBJ2-2 TRBV28 . CASESSLPGELFF TGTGCCAGTGAGTCTAGCCTACCCGGGGAGCTGTTTTTT
13 . TRBJ1-5 TRBV28 few CASRTTENQPQHF TGTGCCAGCAGGACGACAGAAAATCAGCCCCAGCATTTT
15 . TRBJ1-1 TRBV10-3 . CAISEGGILNTEAFF TGTGCCATCAGTGAGGGAGGGATACTGAACACTGAAGCTTTCTTT
12 . TRBJ2-3 TRBV6-5 . CASRRDSGTQYF TGTGCCAGCAGGAGGGACTCCGGTACGCAGTATTTT
15 . TRBJ1-3 TRBV5-1 few CASSTTVQAGNTIYF TGCGCCAGCAGCACGACAGTGCAAGCTGGAAACACCATATATTTT
12 . TRBJ1-1 TRBV30 . CAWGMGVGEAFF TGTGCCTGGGGTATGGGCGTAGGTGAAGCTTTCTTT
16 . TRBJ1-1 TRBV5-1 . CASSRGAGAINTEAFF TGCGCCAGCAGCCGAGGGGCAGGGGCTATAAACACTGAAGCTTTCTTT
14 . TRBJ1-1 TRBV30 . CAWSGATEYTEAFF TGTGCCTGGAGTGGCGCCACGGAGTACACTGAAGCTTTCTTT
13 TRBD1 TRBJ2-5 TRBV10-3 . CAIRGDRAETQYF TGTGCCATCAGGGGGGACAGGGCGGAGACCCAGTACTTC
14 . TRBJ1-2 TRBV5-4 once CASSTTVSNYGYTF TGTGCCAGCAGCACGACAGTATCTAACTATGGCTACACCTTC
17 TRBD2 TRBJ2-1 TRBV4-3 . CASSQDLGLAGGADQFF TGCGCCAGCAGCCAAGATTTGGGACTAGCGGGGGGGGCAGATCAGTTCTTC
15 . TRBJ1-6 TRBV7-8 . CASSLSGTHNSPLHF TGTGCCAGCAGCTTATCAGGGACTCATAATTCCCCCCTCCACTTT
16 TRBD1 TRBJ2-7 TRBV27 few CASSSRQGKYLYEQYF TGTGCCAGCAGTTCCCGACAGGGAAAATATCTGTACGAGCAGTACTTC
15 . TRBJ1-6 TRBV4-3 . CASSKKTGMDSPLHF TGCGCCAGCAGCAAAAAAACAGGGATGGATTCACCCCTCCACTTT
15 TRBD1 TRBJ2-7 TRBV7-6 . CASKQRLGQGGEQYF TGTGCCAGCAAGCAACGTTTGGGACAGGGGGGCGAGCAGTACTTC